This T cell receptor beta chain was sequenced for a study of T cells in Graves' hyperthyroidism and ophthalmopathy. The germline CDR1 and CDR2 sequences are SGHAT and FQDESV (reference sequence). The V end was cut by 5 bases, the J end by 4 bases, with 17 bases between. There are 15 residues in the CDR3. The source material, RNA transcripts, was used to amplify TCR beta CDR3 regions. First-round RT-PCR with HTBI primers amplified the TCR CDR3 region. One entry per CDR3 protein results from TCRdb running MiXCR on the multiplex PCR reads. The profile shows around 570,000 distinct CDR3 sequences, roughly 21% of them singletons. In this sample, this clonotype turned up a few times.

This chain links TRBV11-1 with TRBJ2-5; D ambiguous. The sequenced sample was blood. This receptor was obtained from a man aged 35-49 years with Graves' ophthalmopathy. CDR3 sequence: CASSDKRTVRETQYF. The CDR3 nucleotides are TGTGCCAGCAGCGACAAAAGGACGGTCCGAGAGACCCAGTACTTC.